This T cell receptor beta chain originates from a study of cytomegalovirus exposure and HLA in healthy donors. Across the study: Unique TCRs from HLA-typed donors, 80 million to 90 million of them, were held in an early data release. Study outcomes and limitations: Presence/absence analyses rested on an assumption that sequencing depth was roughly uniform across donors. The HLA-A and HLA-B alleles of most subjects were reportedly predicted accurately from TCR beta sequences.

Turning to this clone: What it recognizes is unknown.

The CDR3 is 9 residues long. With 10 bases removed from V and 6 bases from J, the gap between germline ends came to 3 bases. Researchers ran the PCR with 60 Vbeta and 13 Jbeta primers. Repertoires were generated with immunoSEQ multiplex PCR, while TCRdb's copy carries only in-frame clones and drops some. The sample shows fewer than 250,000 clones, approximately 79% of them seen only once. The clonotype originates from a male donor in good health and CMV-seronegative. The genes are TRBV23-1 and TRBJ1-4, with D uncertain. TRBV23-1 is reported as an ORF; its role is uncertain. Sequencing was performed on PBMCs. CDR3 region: CATYEKLFF. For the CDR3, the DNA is TGCGCCACTTATGAAAAACTGTTTTTT.